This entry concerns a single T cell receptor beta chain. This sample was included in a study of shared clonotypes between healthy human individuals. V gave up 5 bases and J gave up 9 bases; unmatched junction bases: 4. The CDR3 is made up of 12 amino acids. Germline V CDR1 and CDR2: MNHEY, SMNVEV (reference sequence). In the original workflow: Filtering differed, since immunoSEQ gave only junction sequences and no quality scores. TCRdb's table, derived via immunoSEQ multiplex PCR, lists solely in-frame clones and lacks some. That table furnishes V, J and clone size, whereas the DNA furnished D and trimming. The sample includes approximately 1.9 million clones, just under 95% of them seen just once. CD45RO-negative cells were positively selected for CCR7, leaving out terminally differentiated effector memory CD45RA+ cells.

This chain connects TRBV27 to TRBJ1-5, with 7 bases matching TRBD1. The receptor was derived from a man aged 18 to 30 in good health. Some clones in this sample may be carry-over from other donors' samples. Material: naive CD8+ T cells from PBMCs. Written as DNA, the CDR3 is TGTGCCAGCAGTCCGACAGGGTGGCCCCAGCATTTT. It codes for CASSPTGWPQHF.